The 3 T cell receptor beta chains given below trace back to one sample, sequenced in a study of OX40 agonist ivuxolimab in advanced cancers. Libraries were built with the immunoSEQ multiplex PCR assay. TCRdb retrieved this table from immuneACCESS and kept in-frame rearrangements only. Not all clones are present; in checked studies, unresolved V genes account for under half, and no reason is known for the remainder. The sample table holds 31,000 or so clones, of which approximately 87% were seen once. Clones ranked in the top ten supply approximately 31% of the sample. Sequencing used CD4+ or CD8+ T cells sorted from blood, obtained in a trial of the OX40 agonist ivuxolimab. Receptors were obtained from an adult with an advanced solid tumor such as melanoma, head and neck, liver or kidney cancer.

CDR3 protein: CASSLGGRGTGELFF. The CDR3 nucleotides are TGTGCCAGCAGTTTGGGAGGGAGAGGTACCGGGGAGCTGTTTTTT. The rearrangement links TRBV27 to TRBJ2-2; 7 bases are shared with TRBD2. This CDR3 contains 15 residues. CDR1 and CDR2 (germline): MNHEY, SMNVEV (reference sequence). J lost 5 bases, V lost 3 bases, and 6 bases had no gene match.

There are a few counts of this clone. The CDR3 sequence: CASSPQQGSREQYF. The CDR3 DNA follows: TGTGCCAGCAGCCCCCAGCAGGGATCGCGGGAGCAGTACTTC. This chain joins TRBV27 and TRBJ2-7, with D possibly being TRBD1 (5 bases). The CDR3 is 14 residues long. With 6 bases removed from V and 7 bases from J, the gap between germline ends came to 19 bases. CDR1 is MNHEY, CDR2 SMNVEV, per germline (reference sequence).

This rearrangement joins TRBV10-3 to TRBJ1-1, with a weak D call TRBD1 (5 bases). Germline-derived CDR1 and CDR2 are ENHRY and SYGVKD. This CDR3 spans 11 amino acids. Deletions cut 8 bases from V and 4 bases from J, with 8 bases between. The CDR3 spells CAIGGGTEAFF. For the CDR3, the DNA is TGTGCCATCGGGGGGGGCACTGAAGCTTTCTTT.